Each of the 9 T cell receptor beta chains below was sequenced from the same sample in a study of T-cell reconstitution after alpha-beta-depleted transplantation in children. TCRbeta library preparation incorporated unique molecular identifiers. TCRdb re-called the PCR reads through MiXCR, storing one row per CDR3 protein. The data hold some 340,000 distinct CDR3 sequences, with approximately 10% observed a single time. Material: PBMCs from the stem cell graft donor, obtained from the stem cell graft. The receptors derive from a human donor who donated a stem cell graft to a child with acute lymphoblastic leukemia.

This clonotype was seen more than once but under ten times. The V and J genes are TRBV29-1 and TRBJ2-1, with 7 bases fitting TRBD2. This CDR3 region has 14 residues. Germline CDR1 reads SQVTM; CDR2 reads ANQGSEA. Trimming cost V 4 bases and J 4 bases; bases outside gene matches: 7. CDR3 nucleotide sequence: TGCAGCGTTGGAGGGGCTAGCGGATACAATGAGCAGTTCTTC. This sequence encodes CSVGGASGYNEQFF.

This clonotype turned up a few times. The chain couples TRBV20-1 to TRBJ2-2, with a tentative D call TRBD2 (5 bases). The V gene's germline CDR1 is DFQATT and CDR2 SNEGSKA (reference sequence). V lost 7 bases and J 0 bases, leaving 15 bases between the germline ends. This CDR3 is 15 amino acids long. CDR3 sequence (DNA): TGCAGTGTCTCTCGTGGGAGCCCGAACACCGGGGAGCTGTTTTTT. Its protein is CSVSRGSPNTGELFF.

There are many counts of this clonotype. The chain uses TRBV5-1 and TRBJ2-1, with 11 bases that match TRBD1. The CDR3 extends over 17 amino acids. Trimming took 0 bases from V and 2 from J; bases not matched to a gene: 4. Germline CDR1 reads SGHRS; CDR2 reads YFSETQ. The CDR3 spells CASSLVGQGAPYNEQFF. The CDR3 nucleotides are TGCGCCAGCAGCTTGGTCGGACAGGGGGCACCCTACAATGAGCAGTTCTTC.

This clonotype appeared a few times. The chain is built from TRBV4-2 and TRBJ2-1; no firm D call. Trimming took off 0 bases at V and 5 bases at J, with 11 bases between the two ends. The germline CDR1 and CDR2 sequences are LGHNA and YNFKEQ. The CDR3 is 15 amino acids. CDR3 residues: CASSQEGQLNNEQFF. CDR3 coding DNA: TGTGCCAGCAGCCAAGAAGGGCAGCTGAACAATGAGCAGTTCTTC.

The chain joins TRBV3-1 to TRBJ1-5; 10 bases agree with TRBD1. Germline CDR1 and CDR2: LGHDT and YNNKEL (reference sequence). This CDR3 comprises 17 residues. For the CDR3, the DNA is TGTACCTTCAGTCGGGACAGGGGAACCTATAGCAATCAGCCCCAGCATTTT. Amino acid sequence: CTFSRDRGTYSNQPQHF.

This clonotype was recorded a few times. The rearrangement uses TRBV27 and TRBJ1-1; no firm D call. The CDR3 contains 15 residues. Per germline, CDR1 MNHEY and CDR2 SMNVEV (reference sequence). V was trimmed by 4 bases and J by 4 bases, leaving 16 bases between them. CDR3 in DNA: TGTGCCAGCAGTTCTGCGTTGGAGGGTGGCACTGAAGCTTTCTTT. Encoded protein: CASSSALEGGTEAFF.

This clonotype occurred a few times. The chain couples TRBV28 to TRBJ2-1, with D perhaps TRBD2 (5 bases). The CDR3 loop spans 16 amino acids. V was shortened by 3 bases and J by 6 bases, with 18 bases between the two germline ends. Germline V CDR1 and CDR2: MDHEN, SYDVKM. CDR3 protein: CASSFSADWAFNEQFF. In nucleotides, the CDR3 is TGTGCCAGCAGTTTTTCCGCGGACTGGGCCTTCAATGAGCAGTTCTTC.

This clonotype was seen repeatedly, ten times or more. The chain carries TRBV7-2 and TRBJ2-5, with D perhaps TRBD1 (5 bases). V shed 2 bases and J shed 5 bases, with 15 bases lying between them. This CDR3 has 15 amino acids. CDR1 and CDR2 from the germline V gene are SGHTA and FQGNSA. This CDR3 is CASSLSGQGWETQYF. As DNA, the CDR3 is TGTGCCAGCAGCTTAAGTGGTCAGGGTTGGGAGACCCAGTACTTC.

This clonotype was seen many times. The V call is TRBV5-6, the J call TRBJ2-1; 11 bases agree with TRBD2. CDR3 length: 16 residues. The germline V gene encodes CDR1 SGHDT and CDR2 YYEEEE. With V trimmed by 0 bases and J by 4 bases, 3 bases remained unmatched. The CDR3 bases are TGTGCCAGCAGCTTGGTGGGACTAGCGGCATACAATGAGCAGTTCTTC. This codes for CASSLVGLAAYNEQFF.